This T cell receptor (beta chain) was recovered during a study of lymphopenia after photon versus proton radiotherapy. General observations from the study: Under photons, naive T cells and diversity fell while effector/memory populations rose.

On this clone itself: Antigen unknown.

The germline V gene encodes CDR1 MGHRA and CDR2 YSYEKL. V gave up 3 bases and J gave up 7 bases, with 16 bases separating them. The CDR3 sequence is 15 residues long. Data came from immunoSEQ multiplex PCR; TCRdb stores just in-frame clones and leaves some out. The sample lists 37,000 or so clones, 70% to 90% occurring once. The sequenced sample was peripheral blood, obtained from a patient treated with photon-based radiotherapy. The chain employs TRBV4-1 and TRBJ1-5; TRBD1 might be the D (5 bases). The clonotype comes from a man aged 50 to 60 with gastric cancer. DNA of the CDR3: TGCGCCAGCAGCCACTCTGACAGTTCGGGACAGCCCCAGCATTTT. Protein: CASSHSDSSGQPQHF.